Detailed here is one T cell receptor (beta chain). These data belong to a study of blood T cell repertoires in COVID-19. In the study overall: The origin of the acute and convalescent COVID-19 samples was the United States, Italy and Spain. PBMCs, B-cell-depleted T cells, or T cells provided the cDNA or gDNA that made up the material.

Original handling: Using reference gene primer amplification, nucleated cell counts were estimated. TCRdb's copy holds only in-frame clones and misses some; the assay was immunoSEQ multiplex PCR. The V and J calls and the clone size are those of that table, but D and trimming were determined from the DNA. The sample yields approximately 210,000 clones, more than 70% seen once. J was trimmed by 4 bases and V by 3 bases; bases with no gene match: 9. Germline CDR1 KGHSH, CDR2 LQKENI. This CDR3 has 16 residues. The specimen sequenced was peripheral blood. The genes are TRBV18 and TRBJ2-1; 7 positions agree with TRBD2. This receptor was obtained from a woman aged 45 to 65 with acute or convalescent COVID-19. The CDR3 loop is CASSPGGRPAYNEQFF. DNA of the CDR3: TGTGCCAGCTCACCGGGCGGGAGACCGGCGTACAATGAGCAGTTCTTC.